This TCR beta chain was sequenced for a study of blood T cell repertoires in COVID-19. Patients at the Seattle site were enrolled during active infection and followed longitudinally. This clone was counted only a few times. Authors' data handling: The authors estimated nucleated cell counts from reference gene primer amplification. Repertoires were generated with immunoSEQ multiplex PCR, while TCRdb's copy carries only in-frame clones and drops some. The V and J calls and clone size were taken over from that table, and D and trimming were inferred from the DNA. The sample yields under 200,000 clones, 60% to 85% seen once. The V end lost 2 bases, the J end lost 8 bases, and 9 bases lay between the germline ends. This CDR3 region has 13 residues. Germline V gene lookup returns CDR1 LNHDA and CDR2 SQIVND (reference sequence).

The rearrangement uses TRBV19 and TRBJ2-2; D is uncertain. The sequence was collected from an older woman with COVID-19, enrolled during active disease. Sequencing was done on a sample of peripheral blood. The CDR3 here is CASSIRTEGELFF. As DNA, the CDR3 is TGTGCCAGTAGTATACGTACGGAGGGGGAGCTGTTTTTT. Drawing the rest from reference TRBV19 and TRBJ2-2, the complete variable domain is DGGITQSPKYLFRKEGQNVTLSCEQNLNHDAMYWYRQDPGQGLRLIYYSQIVNDFQKGDIAEGYSVSREKKESFPLTVTSAQKNPTAFYLCASSIRTEGELFFGEGSRLTVL.